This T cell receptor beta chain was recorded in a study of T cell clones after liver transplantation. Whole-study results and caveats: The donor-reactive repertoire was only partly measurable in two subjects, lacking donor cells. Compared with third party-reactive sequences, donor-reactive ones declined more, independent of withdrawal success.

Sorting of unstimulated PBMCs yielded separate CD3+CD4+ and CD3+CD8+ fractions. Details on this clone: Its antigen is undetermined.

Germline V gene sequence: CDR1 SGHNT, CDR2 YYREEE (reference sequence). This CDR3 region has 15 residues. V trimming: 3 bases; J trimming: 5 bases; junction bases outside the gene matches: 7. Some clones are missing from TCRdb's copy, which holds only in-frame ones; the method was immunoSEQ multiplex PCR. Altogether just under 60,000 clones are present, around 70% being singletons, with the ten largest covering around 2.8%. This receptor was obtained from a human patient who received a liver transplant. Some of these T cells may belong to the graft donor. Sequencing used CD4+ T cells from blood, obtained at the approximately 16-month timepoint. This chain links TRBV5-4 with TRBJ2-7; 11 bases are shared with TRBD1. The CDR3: CASSSSGTGGNEQYV. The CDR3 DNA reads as TGTGCCAGCAGCTCGTCCGGGACAGGGGGGAACGAGCAGTACGTC.